The 26 T cell receptor beta chains listed next were all sequenced from one sample in a study of blood T cell repertoires in COVID-19. Profiled with immunoSEQ multiplex PCR; TCRdb holds only in-frame clones, not every one. The repertoire consists of roughly 260,000 clones, with 70% to 90% occurring once and the leading ten covering about 1.9%. The specimen was PBMCs or T cells enriched from blood (not recorded which). The receptors shown here come from a woman in her forties or fifties who had recovered from COVID-19.

About this clone itself: This specimen includes other DNA sequences encoding the same CDR3. The chain links TRBV6-5 to TRBJ1-2; 7 positions agree with TRBD1. Trimming cost V 3 bases and J 5 bases; bases outside gene matches: 6. The CDR3 has 14 amino acids. Germline V gene data show CDR1 as MNHEY and CDR2 as SVGAGI. In nucleotides, the CDR3 is TGTGCCAGCAGTTATGGGGGACAGCCATATGGCTACACCTTC. It codes for CASSYGGQPYGYTF.

This clone was counted a single time. V is TRBV3-1 (or the pseudogene TRBV3-2) and J is TRBJ2-3, with 7 nucleotides matching TRBD1. Germline V lookup: CDR1 LGHDT, CDR2 YNNKEL (reference sequence). This CDR3 contains 15 residues. V dropped 5 bases and J dropped 4; count of bases not matched to a gene: 9. The CDR3 loop is CASSYPGQPPDTQYF. DNA for the CDR3: TGTGCCAGCAGCTACCCGGGACAGCCGCCAGATACGCAGTATTTT.

This clone is a singleton in its sample. The rearrangement links TRBV10-2 to TRBJ2-1; 8 bases align to TRBD2. J was trimmed by 12 bases and V by 7 bases; bases with no gene match: 5. CDR3 length: 11 residues. Germline CDR1 and CDR2: WSHSY and SAAADI. CDR3 bases: TGCGCCAGCATCGGACTAGCCGGGCAGTTCTTC. Amino acids: CASIGLAGQFF.

This chain joins TRBV28 and TRBJ1-5; the D is unclear. The CDR3 runs to 15 residues. Germline V gene sequence: CDR1 MDHEN, CDR2 SYDVKM. Trimming cost V 2 bases and J 7 bases, with 15 bases left between them. CDR3 residues: CASSLETKINQPQHF. The CDR3 DNA is TGTGCCAGCAGTTTAGAGACTAAAATTAACCAGCCCCAGCATTTT.

The rearrangement joins TRBV7-2 to TRBJ1-1; D remains ambiguous. This CDR3 comprises 11 residues. In germline, CDR1 is SGHTA, CDR2 FQGNSA. V lost 5 bases to trimming and J lost 3 bases, with 4 bases between them. CDR3 nucleotide sequence: TGTGCCAGCAGCCACTACACTGAAGCTTTCTTT. Its protein is CASSHYTEAFF.

The CDR3 sequence: CASSFGSYEQYF. The CDR3 DNA is TGTGCCAGCAGCTTCGGTTCCTACGAGCAGTACTTC. J is TRBJ2-7 and V is TRBV11-3; D is unclear. Germline V gene sequence: CDR1 SGHNT, CDR2 YENEEA. Trimming left V 3 bases short and J 1 base short, with 4 bases between. This CDR3 comprises 12 residues.

The chain carries TRBV19 and TRBJ1-2, with D uncertain. The CDR3 contains 15 residues. Germline CDR1 LNHDA, CDR2 SQIVND (reference sequence). Trimming stripped 3 bases from V and 2 bases from J, with 13 bases between. CDR3 sequence (DNA): TGTGCCAGTAGTATTCCGTCGGGTCCGAACTATGGCTACACCTTC. It translates to CASSIPSGPNYGYTF.

V and J are TRBV9 and TRBJ2-5; perhaps TRBD1 as D (5 bases). From germline, CDR1 is SGDLS and CDR2 YYNGEE. The V end lost 0 bases, the J end lost 5 bases, and 11 bases lay between the germline ends. The CDR3 has 14 residues. CDR3 amino acids: CASSVGAGMETQYF. As DNA, the CDR3 is TGTGCCAGCAGCGTAGGGGCAGGGATGGAGACCCAGTACTTC.

V is TRBV6-6 and J is TRBJ2-7; 7 bases line up with TRBD2. Trimming removed 7 bases from V and 2 bases from J; junction bases left unmatched: 11. Germline V gene data show CDR1 as MNHNY and CDR2 as SVGAGI (reference sequence). The CDR3 runs to 15 residues. In nucleotides, the CDR3 is TGTGCCAGCACCAACGGGAGAAGCGGGACCTACGAGCAGTACTTC. Amino acids: CASTNGRSGTYEQYF.

The chain links TRBV19 to TRBJ2-1, with 10 positions matching TRBD2. This CDR3 contains 15 residues. CDR1 is LNHDA and CDR2 is SQIVND in the germline V gene (reference sequence). V was clipped by 6 bases and J by 9 bases; unmatched bases: 11. CDR3 in DNA: TGTGCCAGTAGCCCGCTAGCGGGAGCCCCGGGTGAGCAGTTCTTC. Encoded protein: CASSPLAGAPGEQFF.

V usage is TRBV11-2 and J usage is TRBJ2-3, with 7 bases matching TRBD2. Germline V lookup: CDR1 SGHAT, CDR2 FQNNGV. The J segment lost 8 bases and the V segment lost 2 bases, leaving 4 bases of the junction unmatched. The CDR3 runs to 13 residues. DNA of the CDR3: TGTGCCAGCAGCTTAATTGCTAGCGGTACGCAGTATTTT. Amino acids: CASSLIASGTQYF.

The rearrangement joins TRBV6-6 to TRBJ1-5, with 7 bases lining up with TRBD1. With 5 bases clipped from V and 3 bases from J, the junction kept 4 bases outside the gene matches. From germline, CDR1 is MNHNY and CDR2 SVGAGI (reference sequence). The CDR3 runs 14 residues. The CDR3 sequence is CASSMGQINQPQHF. In DNA, the CDR3 is TGTGCCAGCAGTATGGGACAGATCAATCAGCCCCAGCATTTT.

V and J are TRBV10-2 and TRBJ1-2; D perhaps matches TRBD1 (5 bases). The V gene's germline CDR1 is WSHSY and CDR2 SAAADI. Trimming removed 4 bases from V and 4 bases from J, with 13 bases in between. The CDR3 has 14 amino acids. The CDR3 spells CASSGVDSLYGYTF. The DNA for the CDR3 is TGCGCCAGCAGTGGGGTAGACAGCCTCTATGGCTACACCTTC.

The chain recombines TRBV2 with TRBJ2-3; TRBD2 aligns across 7 bases. The CDR3 has 16 residues. Trimming removed 6 bases from V and 0 bases from J; junction bases left unmatched: 9. From germline, CDR1 is SNHLY and CDR2 FYNNEI. CDR3 sequence: CASRLRLALSTDTQYF. The DNA for the CDR3 is TGTGCCAGCAGACTAAGACTAGCTCTAAGCACAGATACGCAGTATTTT.

The V call is TRBV12-3 or TRBV12-4, the J call TRBJ1-2; unclear D gene. V lost 3 bases and J lost 3, with 5 bases in between. CDR3 length: 12 residues. The CDR3 loop reads CASSFQDYGYTF. The CDR3 region has the DNA TGTGCCAGCAGTTTTCAGGACTATGGCTACACCTTC.

CDR3 bases: TGTGCCAGCAGCTCCAGGGGGCTAGCCGAGACCCAGTACTTC. Translating gives CASSSRGLAETQYF. J is TRBJ2-5 and V is TRBV5-6; TRBD1 matches at 8 bases. V gave up 3 bases and J gave up 5 bases; unmatched junction bases: 6. Germline V gives CDR1 SGHDT, CDR2 YYEEEE. The CDR3 sequence is 14 residues long. The full variable domain, its missing parts supplied by reference TRBV5-6 and TRBJ2-5, is DAGVTQSPTHLIKTRGQQVTLRCSPKSGHDTVSWYQQALGQGPQFIFQYYEEEERQRGNFPDRFSGHQFPNYSSELNVNALLLGDSALYLCASSSRGLAETQYFGPGTRLLVL.

The gene calls are TRBV28 and TRBJ2-5, with TRBD2 identical over 10 bases. The V segment lost 7 bases and the J segment 6 bases; nucleotides outside the gene matches: 20. CDR3 length: 18 residues. From germline, CDR1 is MDHEN and CDR2 SYDVKM. CDR3 residues: CASISGHEREGIGKTQYF. CDR3 sequence (DNA): TGTGCCAGCATCTCAGGGCACGAGCGGGAGGGTATCGGGAAGACCCAGTACTTC. Variable domain in full (rest from reference TRBV28 and TRBJ2-5): DVKVTQSSRYLVKRTGEKVFLECVQDMDHENMFWYRQDPGLGLRLIYFSYDVKMKEKGDIPEGYSVSREKKERFSLILESASTNQTSMYLCASISGHEREGIGKTQYFGPGTRLLVL.

This chain links TRBV5-1 with TRBJ1-2, with D unclear. The CDR3 length is 14 residues. V lost 7 bases and J 0 bases, leaving 13 bases between the germline ends. Germline V gene data show CDR1 as SGHRS and CDR2 as YFSETQ. CDR3 nucleotides: TGCGCCAGCTCGACCGGGGTACCTAACTATGGCTACACCTTC. Encoded protein: CASSTGVPNYGYTF.

The chain couples TRBV2 to TRBJ2-3, with a weak D call TRBD1 (6 bases). V was pared by 6 bases and J by 0 bases, with 13 bases between. The CDR3 sequence is 15 residues long. Looked up from germline, CDR1 is SNHLY and CDR2 is FYNNEI. The CDR3 DNA is TGTGCCAGCAGCACAGGACAGACTAGCACAGATACGCAGTATTTT. Translation: CASSTGQTSTDTQYF.

J is TRBJ2-7 and V is TRBV12-2; the DNA was not compared with TRBD2, the D call given in the table. TRBV12-2 is a pseudogene. The CDR3 contains 22 residues. The CDR3 DNA reads TGTGCAAGTCGCTTAGCGCTGGAGGGGGGGCTGGGTCATTGCGACACCAAGGACGAGCAGTACTTC. This encodes CASRLALEGGLGHCDTKDEQYF.

This clone has just a few counts. CDR3 loop: CASRGVSNQPQHF. As DNA, the CDR3 is TGTGCCAGCCGTGGCGTAAGCAATCAGCCCCAGCATTTT. The genes are TRBV2 and TRBJ1-5; D is undetermined. Germline CDR1 reads SNHLY; CDR2 reads FYNNEI. Trimming cost V 8 bases and J 1 base, with 9 bases left between them. This CDR3 contains 13 residues.

For this clone: The sample contains more than one DNA sequence encoding this CDR3. V is TRBV18 and J is TRBJ1-4; 7 bases line up with TRBD1. From germline, CDR1 is KGHSH and CDR2 LQKENI. Losses at the gene ends were 3 bases for V and 0 bases for J; bases not matched to a gene: 4. This CDR3 has 16 amino acids. The CDR3 loop reads CASSPGRGATNEKLFF. For the CDR3, the DNA is TGTGCCAGCTCACCCGGCAGGGGGGCAACTAATGAAAAACTGTTTTTT.

The chain employs TRBV2 and TRBJ2-1, with D possibly TRBD2 on 5 matching bases. Germline CDR1 reads SNHLY; CDR2 reads FYNNEI. V lost 11 bases to trimming and J lost 8 bases, with 22 bases between them. The CDR3 loop spans 14 amino acids. The CDR3 sequence is CAGRLWTGIDEQFF. CDR3 coding DNA: TGTGCCGGACGACTATGGACGGGGATCGATGAGCAGTTCTTC.

The rearrangement links TRBV19 to TRBJ1-3, with 7 bases identical to TRBD1. Looked up from germline, CDR1 is LNHDA and CDR2 is SQIVND (reference sequence). Unmatched junction bases numbered 2, after V lost 4 bases and J lost 2 bases. This CDR3 has 14 residues. The CDR3, as DNA: TGTGCCAGTAGTAGACAGGGTGCTGGAAACACCATATATTTT. Translated: CASSRQGAGNTIYF. The full variable domain, in which reference TRBV19 and TRBJ1-3 provide the parts outside the CDR3, is DGGITQSPKYLFRKEGQNVTLSCEQNLNHDAMYWYRQDPGQGLRLIYYSQIVNDFQKGDIAEGYSVSREKKESFPLTVTSAQKNPTAFYLCASSRQGAGNTIYFGEGSWLTVV.

This clone was seen only a few times. This chain uses TRBV3-1 (or the pseudogene TRBV3-2) with TRBJ2-4, with D uncertain. This CDR3 contains 17 residues. The germline V and J ends were trimmed by 1 base and 1 base, with 14 bases remaining between them. The germline CDR1 and CDR2 sequences are LGHDT and YNNKEL (reference sequence). CDR3: CASSQASPRSAKNIQYF. The CDR3 region has the DNA TGTGCCAGCAGCCAAGCCTCCCCGCGATCGGCCAAAAACATTCAGTACTTC.

The rearrangement joins TRBV28 to TRBJ2-3; D is unresolved. From germline, CDR1 is MDHEN and CDR2 SYDVKM. V dropped 3 bases and J dropped 0 bases, with 4 bases sitting between them. The CDR3 consists of 13 residues. CDR3 in DNA: TGTGCCAGCAGTTTTATCAGCACAGATACGCAGTATTTT. It is translated as CASSFISTDTQYF.